The 17 T cell receptor beta chains below come from one sample, sequenced in a study of blood T cell repertoires in COVID-19. Data came from immunoSEQ multiplex PCR; TCRdb stores just in-frame clones and leaves some out. The data hold tens of thousands of clones, with about four fifths observed a single time. The sample comprised peripheral blood. Receptors were obtained from a man aged 60 to 75 with COVID-19, enrolled during active disease.

This chain joins TRBV2 and TRBJ2-7; 8 nucleotides line up with TRBD1. Germline V lookup: CDR1 SNHLY, CDR2 FYNNEI. This CDR3 has 14 amino acids. V was pared by 8 bases and J by 6 bases, with 12 bases of the junction left unmatched. This CDR3 reads CASQSRTGTGEQYF. CDR3 nucleotide sequence: TGTGCCAGCCAAAGCCGGACAGGGACTGGCGAGCAGTACTTC. Looking up the rest from reference TRBV2 and TRBJ2-7 gives the full variable domain: EPEVTQTPSHQVTQMGQEVILRCVPISNHLYFYWYRQILGQKVEFLVSFYNNEISEKSEIFDDQFSVERPDGSNFTLKIRSTKLEDSAMYFCASQSRTGTGEQYFGPGTRLTVT.

The chain uses TRBV5-4 and TRBJ2-5; D is ambiguous. V lost 2 bases, J lost 4 bases, and 3 bases lay in between. Germline V lookup: CDR1 SGHNT, CDR2 YYREEE (reference sequence). There are 11 residues in the CDR3. CDR3 region: CASSFRETQYF. CDR3 nucleotides: TGTGCCAGCAGCTTCCGAGAGACCCAGTACTTC. The full variable domain, its missing parts supplied by reference TRBV5-4 and TRBJ2-5, is ETGVTQSPTHLIKTRGQQVTLRCSSQSGHNTVSWYQQALGQGPQFIFQYYREEENGRGNFPPRFSGLQFPNYSSELNVNALELDDSALYLCASSFRETQYFGPGTRLLVL.

The chain is built from TRBV5-1 and TRBJ2-5, with D possibly TRBD2 on 6 matching bases. CDR1 and CDR2 (germline): SGHRS, YFSETQ. The CDR3 length is 13 residues. V dropped 4 bases and J dropped 1 base, with 8 bases sitting between them. For the CDR3, the DNA is TGCGCCAGCAGCGGGACTCCCCAAGAGACCCAGTACTTC. This codes for CASSGTPQETQYF. The full variable domain, with the rest looked up from reference TRBV5-1 and TRBJ2-5, is KAGVTQTPRYLIKTRGQQVTLSCSPISGHRSVSWYQQTPGQGLQFLFEYFSETQRNKGNFPGRFSGRQFSNSRSEMNVSTLELGDSALYLCASSGTPQETQYFGPGTRLLVL.

By share, this clone counts as medium-sized (0.01 to 0.1%). The chain employs TRBV25-1 and TRBJ2-7; unclear D gene. The germline V gene encodes CDR1 MGHDK and CDR2 SYGVNS. V was pared by 1 base and J by 1 base, with 5 bases between. The CDR3 runs 13 residues. CDR3 loop: CASSEFHSYEQYF. Here the CDR3 DNA reads TGTGCCAGCAGTGAATTCCATTCCTACGAGCAGTACTTC.

This clone was seen a few times. The V and J genes are TRBV18 and TRBJ1-3; 7 bases are shared with TRBD1. The CDR3 runs 18 residues. V lost 6 bases to trimming and J lost 2 bases; unmatched junction nucleotides: 16. Germline V gene data show CDR1 as KGHSH and CDR2 as LQKENI. The CDR3 DNA is TGTGCCAGCTCCCCTACCTCGGGACAGATTTTCACTGGAAACACCATATATTTT. Translating gives CASSPTSGQIFTGNTIYF.

V and J are TRBV29-1 and TRBJ1-4, with 9 bases lining up with TRBD1. Germline V gives CDR1 SQVTM, CDR2 ANQGSEA. The CDR3 is 16 amino acids. The V and J ends lost 7 bases and 4 bases, in that order; junction bases with no gene match: 13. CDR3 region: CSGGAFGQGLNEKLFF. For the CDR3, the DNA is TGCAGCGGTGGGGCGTTTGGACAGGGGCTTAATGAAAAACTGTTTTTT.

This clone was detected many times. The chain joins TRBV6-5 to TRBJ2-1; 9 nucleotides align to TRBD1. With 5 bases clipped from V and 4 bases from J, the junction kept 6 bases outside the gene matches. The CDR3 runs to 15 residues. CDR1 is MNHEY and CDR2 is SVGAGI in the germline V gene. The CDR3 DNA reads TGTGCCAGCAGTACCCGACAGGGGGGATACAATGAGCAGTTCTTC. Translation gives CASSTRQGGYNEQFF.

CDR3 nucleotide sequence: TGTGCCAGCAGCCAACGGGACGGGGGTATGGAGCAGTACTTC. Amino acids: CASSQRDGGMEQYF. The chain carries TRBV3-1 (or the pseudogene TRBV3-2) and TRBJ2-7, with D possibly being TRBD2 (6 bases). Trimming removed 2 bases at V and 7 bases at J, with 15 bases between. The CDR3 runs 14 residues. Germline values: CDR1 LGHDT, CDR2 YNNKEL (reference sequence).

The V gene is TRBV19, the J gene TRBJ1-5, with D unresolved. There are 14 residues in the CDR3. V was trimmed by 5 bases and J by 9 bases, leaving 17 bases between them. CDR1 and CDR2 from the germline V gene are LNHDA and SQIVND (reference sequence). CDR3 protein: CASSQTGSYTPQHF. In nucleotides, the CDR3 is TGTGCCAGTAGTCAAACCGGGTCATATACGCCCCAGCATTTT.

The CDR3 region is CAAQGNYGYTF. In DNA form, the CDR3 reads TGTGCCGCCCAGGGGAACTATGGCTACACCTTC. V usage is TRBV9 and J usage is TRBJ1-2; possibly TRBD1 for D (6 bases). The CDR3 sequence is 11 residues long. Trimming shortened V by 10 bases and J by 2 bases, and 9 bases separated the two germline ends. Looked up from germline, CDR1 is SGDLS and CDR2 is YYNGEE. The entire variable domain, with the rest obtained from reference TRBV9 and TRBJ1-2, is as follows: DSGVTQTPKHLITATGQRVTLRCSPRSGDLSVYWYQQSLDQGLQFLIQYYNGEERAKGNILERFSAQQFPDLHSELNLSSLELGDSALYFCAAQGNYGYTFGSGTRLTVV.

This clone occurred a few times. V usage is TRBV6-5 and J usage is TRBJ1-1, with D maybe TRBD1 (5 bases). V was cut by 0 bases and J by 0 bases, with 11 bases left in between. The CDR3 is 16 residues long. The germline gives CDR1 MNHEY, CDR2 SVGAGI. The CDR3 coding sequence is TGTGCCAGCAGTTACTCGACTGGGGCCATGAACACTGAAGCTTTCTTT. Translation: CASSYSTGAMNTEAFF.

The J gene is TRBJ1-5, the V gene TRBV5-4; no firm D call. This CDR3 has 13 amino acids. Deletions cut 0 bases from V and 7 bases from J, with 8 bases between. Germline V gene data show CDR1 as SGHNT and CDR2 as YYREEE (reference sequence). DNA of the CDR3: TGTGCCAGCAGCTTGGTTGGAGAGCAGCCCCAGCATTTT. This encodes CASSLVGEQPQHF.

V usage is TRBV28 and J usage is TRBJ1-2; a possible D gene is TRBD1 (6 bases). There are 14 residues in the CDR3. CDR1 is MDHEN, CDR2 SYDVKM, per germline. With 8 bases removed from V and 2 bases from J, the gap between germline ends came to 15 bases. CDR3 residues: CASRHFTGNYGYTF. The CDR3 DNA follows: TGTGCCAGCCGACACTTCACAGGGAACTATGGCTACACCTTC.

The chain has TRBV10-3 and TRBJ1-1, with 9 bases that match TRBD1. This CDR3 region has 15 residues. CDR1 ENHRY and CDR2 SYGVKD come from the germline V gene. V dropped 2 bases and J dropped 5; count of bases not matched to a gene: 6. CDR3 residues: CAISEDRDRATEAFF. Written as DNA, the CDR3 is TGTGCCATCAGTGAGGACCGGGACAGGGCGACTGAAGCTTTCTTT.

The chain employs TRBV5-5 and TRBJ2-3, with a possible D match to TRBD1 (6 bases). There are 13 residues in the CDR3. Trimming took 2 bases from V and 3 from J, leaving 7 bases between them. Germline CDR1 reads SGHKS; CDR2 reads YYEKEE (reference sequence). The CDR3 protein is CASSLQGTDTQYF. In DNA form, the CDR3 reads TGTGCCAGCAGCTTACAGGGTACAGATACGCAGTATTTT. Drawing the rest from reference TRBV5-5 and TRBJ2-3, the complete variable domain is DAGVTQSPTHLIKTRGQQVTLRCSPISGHKSVSWYQQVLGQGPQFIFQYYEKEERGRGNFPDRFSARQFPNYSSELNVNALLLGDSALYLCASSLQGTDTQYFGPGTRLTVL.

Here the CDR3 DNA reads TGTGCCACCAGCAGAGATTCCAGGGGCAATGAGCAGTTCTTC. Translating gives CATSRDSRGNEQFF. V is TRBV15 and J is TRBJ2-1, with D possibly TRBD1 on 6 matching bases. V dropped 0 bases and J dropped 6 bases, with 9 bases sitting between them. Germline CDR1 reads LNHNV; CDR2 reads YYDKDF (reference sequence). There are 14 residues in the CDR3.

This clone came up once. The V call is TRBV2, the J call TRBJ2-4, with D possibly TRBD1 on 6 matching bases. The CDR3 loop spans 12 amino acids. Germline lookup yields CDR1 SNHLY and CDR2 FYNNEI. Trimming pared 4 bases from V and 12 bases from J, leaving 13 bases between. The CDR3 region is CASSGQDTHQYF. The CDR3 DNA reads as TGTGCCAGCAGTGGACAGGACACGCATCAGTACTTC.